The T cell receptor beta chain described here comes from a study of vaccination and CD4 T cells after COVID-19. Across the whole study: The study enrolled six male and four female convalescents, two of whom were Hispanic. A median of around 70 days (range 14 to 241) separated dose two from the taking of post-vaccine samples. Investigators stimulated cells with overlapping spike peptides drawn from SARS-CoV-2, HCoV-NL63, HCoV-OC43 and HCoV-229E.

Treatment reported: approximately 11-day PBMC culture with coronavirus spike peptide pools or control peptides (ViraFEST assay). The Oncomine TCR Beta short-read assay sequenced DNA from cultured CD4+ T cells. The authors extracted genomic DNA from cultured CD4+ T cells. From the PCR reads, TCRdb called clonotypes with MiXCR, one entry per CDR3 protein. The top ten clones hold 20% to 30% of a sample with 10,000 or so distinct CDR3 sequences, 66% of them seen once. Remarks on this clonotype: No antigen is known for it.

Germline V gene lookup returns CDR1 SNHLY and CDR2 FYNNEI. Trimming stripped 6 bases from V and 1 base from J, with 10 bases between. CDR3 size: 14 residues. This rearrangement joins TRBV2 to TRBJ1-5, with D hard to call. This TCR derives from a human donor who had recovered from COVID-19. Sequences were obtained from CD4+ T cells from blood, cultured in vitro. The chain's CDR3 is CASRGGYSNQPQHF. In nucleotides, the CDR3 is TGTGCCAGCAGAGGTGGGTACAGCAATCAGCCCCAGCATTTT.